The 11 T cell receptor beta chains listed next were all sequenced from one sample in a study of regulatory T cells in long-lasting Graves disease. Combining iRepertoire HTBI primers with Arm-PCR of CDR3 regions, the authors built TCR beta libraries. A single record per CDR3 protein comes from TCRdb applying MiXCR to the multiplex PCR reads. This sample has around 230,000 distinct CDR3 sequences, with around 16% found just once. Time point noted: newly diagnosed GD, antithyroid drugs for less than 3 months. From PBMCs, RNA was extracted and then used to make the TCR library. Sequenced here: peripheral blood mononuclear cells (PBMCs), sampled at new diagnosis, from a patient treated with antithyroid drugs. The receptor source for this set is a female donor with Graves disease.

This clonotype occurred many times. The V call is TRBV7-9, the J call TRBJ1-2; D is possibly TRBD1 (5 bases). Trimming pared 4 bases from V and 5 bases from J, leaving 8 bases between. This CDR3 comprises 12 residues. Germline V gives CDR1 SEHNR, CDR2 FQNEAQ (reference sequence). The CDR3 coding sequence is TGTGCCAGCAGCTCGGGACCATATGGCTACACCTTC. This translates into CASSSGPYGYTF.

This clonotype has a handful of counts. J is TRBJ2-7 and V is TRBV27, with a tentative D call TRBD1 (7 bases). This CDR3 region has 17 residues. Germline CDR1 MNHEY, CDR2 SMNVEV (reference sequence). V gave up 0 bases and J gave up 4 bases, with 19 bases separating them. The CDR3, as DNA: TGTGCCAGCAGTTTATCGCTATCAGGGGGGCTCTATTACGAGCAGTACTTC. This gives the protein CASSLSLSGGLYYEQYF.

V usage is TRBV27 and J usage is TRBJ2-7; D is possibly TRBD1 (6 bases). Germline V gene sequence: CDR1 MNHEY, CDR2 SMNVEV (reference sequence). V was pared by 4 bases and J by 6 bases, with 7 bases between. The CDR3 totals 11 residues. The CDR3 coding sequence is TGTGCCAGCAGTTGGGGGCGCGAGCAGTACTTC. Protein sequence: CASSWGREQYF.

Concerning this clonotype itself: One base away lies a much larger clone, so this may be a sequencing read error. The J gene is TRBJ2-1, the V gene TRBV15; possibly TRBD1 for D (5 bases). V lost 0 bases to trimming and J lost 10 bases, with 13 bases between them. The CDR3 has 14 residues. Germline assignment: CDR1 LNHNV and CDR2 YYDKDF (reference sequence). The CDR3 DNA reads as TGTGCCACCAGCAGAGAAGGGGTGTACCACGAGCAGTTCTTC. This encodes CATSREGVYHEQFF.

This sequence joins TRBV20-1 and TRBJ2-3; 9 nucleotides line up with TRBD2. The CDR3 is 18 amino acids. The J segment lost 5 bases and the V segment lost 3 bases, leaving 18 bases of the junction unmatched. Germline V CDR1 and CDR2: DFQATT, SNEGSKA (reference sequence). CDR3 region: CSARGVSSGAKTGDTQYF. Here the CDR3 DNA reads TGCAGTGCTAGGGGGGTTTCTAGCGGGGCAAAGACCGGAGATACGCAGTATTTT.

J is TRBJ2-1 and V is TRBV5-1; perhaps TRBD1 as D (5 bases). V lost 4 bases, J lost 5 bases, and 25 bases lay in between. Germline CDR1 and CDR2: SGHRS and YFSETQ. This CDR3 is 18 amino acids long. CDR3 coding DNA: TGCGCCAGCAGCAGGGGTATTTTCGCGGTAAAGTCAAACAATGAGCAGTTCTTC. Residues: CASSRGIFAVKSNNEQFF. The complete variable domain, with remaining parts taken from reference TRBV5-1 and TRBJ2-1, reads KAGVTQTPRYLIKTRGQQVTLSCSPISGHRSVSWYQQTPGQGLQFLFEYFSETQRNKGNFPGRFSGRQFSNSRSEMNVSTLELGDSALYLCASSRGIFAVKSNNEQFFGPGTRLTVL.

Ten or more counts support this clonotype. The chain carries TRBV30 and TRBJ2-7; 9 bases map to TRBD2. After removal of 6 bases from V and 5 bases from J, the junction contained 8 bases not matched to a gene. Germline V lookup: CDR1 GTSNPN, CDR2 SVGIG (reference sequence). The CDR3 is made up of 13 amino acids. The CDR3 protein is CACLPSGIDEQYF. The CDR3 DNA follows: TGTGCCTGCCTGCCTAGCGGGATAGACGAGCAGTACTTC.

This clonotype came up many times. This chain connects TRBV15 to TRBJ1-1, with D possibly matching TRBD1 (6 bases). This CDR3 spans 16 amino acids. Germline V gene sequence: CDR1 LNHNV, CDR2 YYDKDF (reference sequence). V was clipped by 1 base and J by 4 bases, with 16 bases between them. CDR3 protein: CATSRGGGRIGTEAFF. The CDR3 DNA reads TGTGCCACCAGCAGAGGGGGGGGCAGGATAGGCACTGAAGCTTTCTTT.

In this sample, this clonotype turned up many times. In DNA form, the CDR3 reads TGTGCCAGCAGCTTGACCGGGACAGGGAGCGCCGAGCAGTACTTC. Encoded protein: CASSLTGTGSAEQYF. This chain connects TRBV11-2 to TRBJ2-7; TRBD1 matches 9 bases. The CDR3 loop spans 15 amino acids. V shed 3 bases and J 6 bases; nucleotides not matched to a gene: 9. From germline, CDR1 is SGHAT and CDR2 FQNNGV.

This clonotype showed up many times. The V gene is TRBV11-2, the J gene TRBJ2-5, with 7 positions matching TRBD1. Germline CDR1 is SGHAT and CDR2 is FQNNGV. Trimming at V came to 7 bases and at J to 3 bases, leaving 8 bases not matched to a gene. This CDR3 is 14 amino acids long. In DNA form, the CDR3 reads TGTGCCAGCAAGTCAGGGGGTCTCGAAGAGACCCAGTACTTC. Its translation: CASKSGGLEETQYF.

V and J are TRBV24-1 and TRBJ2-5; 16 bases align to TRBD2. After removal of 2 bases from V and 0 bases from J, the junction contained 2 bases not matched to a gene. The CDR3 runs 18 residues. In germline, CDR1 is KGHDR, CDR2 SFDVKD. The CDR3, as DNA: TGTGCCACCAGTGATTCGGGACTAGCGGGAGGGTACCAAGAGACCCAGTACTTC. This encodes CATSDSGLAGGYQETQYF.